This T cell receptor beta chain was obtained from a study of a mutant IDH1 vaccine in newly diagnosed glioma. For the study at large: Investigators started vaccination 4-6 weeks after radiotherapy alone, or with temozolomide cycles. There were about 60% males and roughly 40% females among treated patients, whose mean age was roughly 40 years. Beforehand, treatment had been radiotherapy, temozolomide, or both; the majority received both.

Concerning this clone: Its antigen is still unknown.

Overall study results and limits: Apparently unrelated to pseudoprogression were changes in the top peripheral T cell clonotypes.

Time point described: week 47, end of study. Each dose delivered 300 ug of mutant IDH1 20-mer peptide subcutaneously with imiquimod. Profiling relied on immunoSEQ multiplex PCR, and the TCRdb table lists in-frame clones only, not all of them. The table records about 56,000 clones, approximately 75% of them present only once. The clonotype was recovered from a middle-aged man with glioma. The sequencing used PBMCs, collected from a glioma patient whose treatment included an IDH1 peptide vaccine.

The CDR3 loop reads CASSLTGGLTEAFF. For the CDR3, the DNA is TGTGCCAGCAGTTTGACAGGGGGCCTCACTGAAGCTTTCTTT. The J gene is TRBJ1-1, the V gene TRBV27; 10 nucleotides agree with TRBD1. The CDR3 length is 14 residues. V shed 3 bases and J 4 bases; nucleotides not matched to a gene: 2. Per germline, CDR1 MNHEY and CDR2 SMNVEV (reference sequence).